Shown below are 27 T cell receptor beta chains from a single sample sequenced in a study of shared clonotypes between healthy human individuals. Repertoires were generated with immunoSEQ multiplex PCR, while TCRdb's copy carries only in-frame clones and drops some. This table holds about 2.3 million clones, approximately 95% found once. The sequencing input was naive CD4+ T cells from PBMCs. Subset reported: CD45RA+ positively selected. All receptors derive from a young man in good health. Some clones in this sample may be carry-over from other donors' samples.

The V call is TRBV11-2, the J call TRBJ1-2; 7 bases map to TRBD1. CDR1 is SGHAT, CDR2 FQNNGV, per germline. The CDR3 has 15 residues. V shed 4 bases, J shed 8 bases, and the junction held 13 bases outside the gene matches. CDR3: CASSSSPSTGRGYTF. The CDR3 DNA follows: TGTGCCAGCAGCTCATCCCCGTCGACAGGGAGGGGCTACACCTTC.

The table lists this clone with a count of one. V usage is TRBV7-9 and J usage is TRBJ2-3, with D maybe TRBD1 (6 bases). The germline V gene encodes CDR1 SEHNR and CDR2 FQNEAQ (reference sequence). CDR3 length: 16 residues. The ends were cut back, 2 bases at V and 2 bases at J, with 14 bases in the middle. CDR3 nucleotide sequence: TGTGCCAGCAGCTTAACCCAGGGGAGTTACACAGATACGCAGTATTTT. This gives the protein CASSLTQGSYTDTQYF.

The chain carries TRBV6-5 and TRBJ1-2; a weak D match, TRBD1 (5 bases). Germline V gene lookup returns CDR1 MNHEY and CDR2 SVGAGI. Trimming took 0 bases from V and 8 from J, leaving 13 bases between them. The CDR3 is 14 amino acids. The CDR3 DNA is TGTGCCAGCAGTTACTCCTCGGGGGTCTACGGCTACACCTTC. Protein: CASSYSSGVYGYTF.

The genes are TRBV11-3 and TRBJ2-7; D gene unclear. Trimming removed 3 bases from V and 0 bases from J, with 6 bases in between. Germline assignment: CDR1 SGHNT and CDR2 YENEEA. This CDR3 is built from 13 residues. The CDR3 DNA sequence: TGTGCCAGCAGCTTTGGGGACTCCTACGAGCAGTACTTC. Its protein is CASSFGDSYEQYF.

CDR3 residues: CASSVGSTGAGNTIYF. As DNA, the CDR3 is TGTGCCAGCAGCGTAGGAAGTACAGGGGCCGGAAACACCATATATTTT. The V gene is TRBV9, the J gene TRBJ1-3; TRBD1 matches 7 bases. Germline loops: CDR1 SGDLS, CDR2 YYNGEE. The CDR3 sequence is 16 residues long. Trimming cost V 0 bases and J 4 bases; bases outside gene matches: 7.

The gene calls are TRBV2 and TRBJ2-2; TRBD1 agrees at 7 bases. Germline trimming cut 2 bases from V and 8 bases from J; bases unmatched to any gene: 5. CDR3 size: 14 residues. Germline V gene sequence: CDR1 SNHLY, CDR2 FYNNEI. CDR3 in amino acids: CASSEYRGEGELFF. In nucleotides, the CDR3 is TGTGCCAGCAGTGAATACAGGGGCGAGGGGGAGCTGTTTTTT.

With respect to this clone: This same CDR3 is encoded by further DNA sequences in the sample. The V gene is TRBV25-1, the J gene TRBJ1-1; TRBD1 matches 8 bases. Germline CDR1 MGHDK, CDR2 SYGVNS. This CDR3 spans 15 amino acids. V lost 3 bases, J lost 1 base, and 4 bases stayed unmatched. The DNA of the CDR3 is TGTGCCAGCAGTGACCCCGGACAGGGGAACACTGAAGCTTTCTTT. Translated, it gives CASSDPGQGNTEAFF.

This chain connects TRBV18 to TRBJ2-2, with unresolved D. CDR3 length equals 12 residues. Germline V gene data show CDR1 as KGHSH and CDR2 as LQKENI. Trimming pared 1 base from V and 7 bases from J, leaving 4 bases between. CDR3: CASSPLGGELFF. CDR3 DNA: TGTGCCAGCTCACCACTAGGCGGGGAGCTGTTTTTT.

The chain uses TRBV19 and TRBJ1-2; 7 nucleotides align to TRBD1. Trimming cost V 4 bases and J 4 bases; bases outside gene matches: 9. Germline V gene data show CDR1 as LNHDA and CDR2 as SQIVND (reference sequence). This CDR3 is 15 amino acids long. In nucleotides, the CDR3 is TGTGCCAGTAGTACCCAAAGGGACAGTTCCTATGGCTACACCTTC. Encoded protein: CASSTQRDSSYGYTF.

This chain links TRBV10-3 with TRBJ2-7, with 12 bases fitting TRBD2. The CDR3 extends over 15 amino acids. Germline V gene sequence: CDR1 ENHRY, CDR2 SYGVKD. Trimming at V came to 3 bases and at J to 6 bases, leaving 6 bases not matched to a gene. CDR3 nucleotides: TGTGCCATCAGTGAACTAGCGGGAGGAGGTCGCGAGCAGTACTTC. This translates into CAISELAGGGREQYF.

The CDR3 here is CASANGRGSTGELFF. The CDR3, as DNA: TGCGCCAGCGCGAACGGCAGGGGGTCCACCGGGGAGCTGTTTTTT. This chain uses TRBV5-1 with TRBJ2-2; 7 bases agree with TRBD1. Germline CDR1 and CDR2: SGHRS and YFSETQ. Germline trimming cut 7 bases from V and 4 bases from J; bases unmatched to any gene: 10. The CDR3 is 15 amino acids.

The rearrangement links TRBV5-1 to TRBJ2-7; 7 bases are shared with TRBD2. The trim removed 0 bases at V and 5 bases at J, leaving 8 bases unmatched. The CDR3 spans 15 residues. Germline CDR1 and CDR2: SGHRS and YFSETQ. The CDR3 sequence is CASSLAGLEPDEQYF. CDR3 nucleotides: TGCGCCAGCAGCTTGGCCGGACTAGAGCCGGACGAGCAGTACTTC.

The rearrangement uses TRBV6-4 and TRBJ2-3, with 11 nucleotides matching TRBD2. Germline V CDR1 and CDR2: MRHNA, SNTAGT. J gave up 6 bases and V 6 bases, and 8 bases lay outside the gene matches. CDR3 length equals 15 residues. The CDR3 reads CASRETSGSGDTQYF. In nucleotides, the CDR3 is TGTGCCAGCAGAGAAACTAGCGGGAGCGGCGATACGCAGTATTTT.

The V call is TRBV5-4, the J call TRBJ2-5, with 13 bases fitting TRBD2. The CDR3 runs to 14 residues. In germline, CDR1 is SGHNT, CDR2 YYREEE (reference sequence). Trimming took 4 bases from V and 5 from J; bases not matched to a gene: 2. CDR3 loop: CASSTSGRVETQYF. The DNA for the CDR3 is TGTGCCAGCAGCACTAGCGGGAGGGTGGAGACCCAGTACTTC. Drawing the rest from reference TRBV5-4 and TRBJ2-5, the complete variable domain is ETGVTQSPTHLIKTRGQQVTLRCSSQSGHNTVSWYQQALGQGPQFIFQYYREEENGRGNFPPRFSGLQFPNYSSELNVNALELDDSALYLCASSTSGRVETQYFGPGTRLLVL.

The chain links TRBV5-1 to TRBJ2-2, with D possibly being TRBD1 (5 bases). Germline assignment: CDR1 SGHRS and CDR2 YFSETQ. V lost 3 bases and J 4 bases, leaving 16 bases between the germline ends. The CDR3 loop spans 16 amino acids. The CDR3 region has the DNA TGCGCCAGCAGCTCCAGGGCAGACCCAGCCACCGGGGAGCTGTTTTTT. Its protein product is CASSSRADPATGELFF. Full variable domain (rest looked up from reference TRBV5-1 and TRBJ2-2): KAGVTQTPRYLIKTRGQQVTLSCSPISGHRSVSWYQQTPGQGLQFLFEYFSETQRNKGNFPGRFSGRQFSNSRSEMNVSTLELGDSALYLCASSSRADPATGELFFGEGSRLTVL.

The chain couples TRBV5-4 to TRBJ2-2, with TRBD2 identical over 10 bases. This CDR3 is built from 15 residues. Losses at the gene ends were 4 bases for V and 5 bases for J; bases not matched to a gene: 5. Germline values: CDR1 SGHNT, CDR2 YYREEE (reference sequence). CDR3 sequence: CASSPTSGMTGELFF. Here the CDR3 DNA reads TGTGCCAGCAGCCCAACTAGCGGGATGACCGGGGAGCTGTTTTTT.

V is TRBV5-1 and J is TRBJ2-1; TRBD2 matches 11 bases. V dropped 4 bases and J dropped 0; count of bases not matched to a gene: 18. Germline V CDR1 and CDR2: SGHRS, YFSETQ. The CDR3 length is 21 residues. Here the CDR3 reads CASSLKPGTSGSTFSYNEQFF. In DNA, the CDR3 is TGCGCCAGCAGCCTGAAGCCCGGGACTAGCGGATCAACGTTCTCCTACAATGAGCAGTTCTTC. The full variable domain, with the rest looked up from reference TRBV5-1 and TRBJ2-1, is KAGVTQTPRYLIKTRGQQVTLSCSPISGHRSVSWYQQTPGQGLQFLFEYFSETQRNKGNFPGRFSGRQFSNSRSEMNVSTLELGDSALYLCASSLKPGTSGSTFSYNEQFFGPGTRLTVL.

The chain has TRBV7-2 and TRBJ2-4; 10 positions match TRBD1. Per germline, CDR1 SGHTA and CDR2 FQGNSA. After removal of 0 bases from V and 9 bases from J, the junction contained 11 bases not matched to a gene. The CDR3 is 17 residues long. The CDR3 DNA follows: TGTGCCAGCAGCTTAGCCAGACAGGGGGCTCGATTTGGCATTCAGTACTTC. Encoded protein: CASSLARQGARFGIQYF.

A remark on this clone: The same CDR3 can be traced to other DNA sequences in this sample. The chain has TRBV28 and TRBJ2-5; TRBD1 agrees at 7 bases. The CDR3 loop spans 13 amino acids. V gave up 4 bases and J gave up 5 bases; unmatched junction bases: 4. Per the germline V gene, CDR1 is MDHEN and CDR2 is SYDVKM. The CDR3 is CASSSDRVETQYF. CDR3 DNA: TGTGCCAGCAGTTCAGACAGGGTGGAGACCCAGTACTTC.

The chain joins TRBV18 to TRBJ2-6; the D gene could be TRBD1 or TRBD2 (6 bases each). The CDR3 totals 20 residues. CDR1 and CDR2 (germline): KGHSH, LQKENI. The ends were cut back, 4 bases at V and 0 bases at J, with 22 bases in the middle. This CDR3 is CASSLFLQGLRGSGANVLTF. The CDR3 nucleotides are TGTGCCAGCTCACTTTTCTTACAGGGACTCAGGGGCTCTGGGGCCAACGTCCTGACTTTC.

This clone was picked up one time. The gene calls are TRBV7-9 and TRBJ1-1; 9 bases agree with TRBD1. This CDR3 region has 14 residues. CDR1 and CDR2 (germline): SEHNR, FQNEAQ (reference sequence). V dropped 4 bases and J dropped 3; count of bases not matched to a gene: 3. Here the CDR3 DNA reads TGTGCCAGCAGCTGGACAGGGGTGGACACTGAAGCTTTCTTT. Amino acid sequence: CASSWTGVDTEAFF.

This chain uses TRBV4-1 with TRBJ2-1, with 8 bases fitting TRBD2. The CDR3 loop spans 14 amino acids. From germline, CDR1 is MGHRA and CDR2 YSYEKL. V gave up 5 bases and J gave up 8 bases; unmatched junction bases: 8. DNA of the CDR3: TGCGCCAGCAGCATCCGGACTAGCCTCGATGAGCAGTTCTTC. It yields the protein CASSIRTSLDEQFF.

This rearrangement joins TRBV18 to TRBJ1-1; TRBD1 matches at 7 bases. In germline, CDR1 is KGHSH, CDR2 LQKENI. This CDR3 is built from 17 residues. Germline trimming cut 3 bases from V and 0 bases from J; bases unmatched to any gene: 10. As DNA, the CDR3 is TGTGCCAGCTCACCCTCGGGACAGATCGCCATGAACACTGAAGCTTTCTTT. Protein: CASSPSGQIAMNTEAFF.

This chain connects TRBV5-1 to TRBJ1-1; D ambiguous. Trimming cost V 1 base and J 0 bases, with 7 bases left between them. The CDR3 totals 14 residues. CDR1 and CDR2 (germline): SGHRS, YFSETQ. DNA for the CDR3: TGCGCCAGCAGCTTGCGACTGATGAACACTGAAGCTTTCTTT. Amino acids: CASSLRLMNTEAFF.

The chain combines TRBV18 with TRBJ2-2, with 10 bases fitting TRBD2. V trimming: 5 bases; J trimming: 3 bases; junction bases outside the gene matches: 6. Looked up from germline, CDR1 is KGHSH and CDR2 is LQKENI. The CDR3 covers 16 residues. DNA of the CDR3: TGTGCCAGCTCAACGGATGGACTAGCGGACACCGGGGAGCTGTTTTTT. This codes for CASSTDGLADTGELFF.

The V gene is TRBV7-2, the J gene TRBJ2-7, with a possible D match to TRBD1 (5 bases). V was clipped by 5 bases and J by 7 bases, with 21 bases between them. This CDR3 is built from 15 residues. The germline V gene has CDR1 SGHTA and CDR2 FQGNSA. CDR3 sequence (DNA): TGTGCCAGCAGCCCCTTTAGGGGCGGCTTGGGGGAGCAGTACTTC. This sequence encodes CASSPFRGGLGEQYF.

A single count supports this clone. The chain employs TRBV4-2 and TRBJ2-4, with 11 nucleotides matching TRBD2. This CDR3 is 18 amino acids long. The V gene's germline CDR1 is LGHNA and CDR2 YNFKEQ. V lost 4 bases and J lost 8; bases outside the gene matches: 16. The CDR3 bases are TGTGCCAGCAGCCGGTATGGGACTAGCGGTCGAATGAAGGACATTCAGTACTTC. Its translation is CASSRYGTSGRMKDIQYF.